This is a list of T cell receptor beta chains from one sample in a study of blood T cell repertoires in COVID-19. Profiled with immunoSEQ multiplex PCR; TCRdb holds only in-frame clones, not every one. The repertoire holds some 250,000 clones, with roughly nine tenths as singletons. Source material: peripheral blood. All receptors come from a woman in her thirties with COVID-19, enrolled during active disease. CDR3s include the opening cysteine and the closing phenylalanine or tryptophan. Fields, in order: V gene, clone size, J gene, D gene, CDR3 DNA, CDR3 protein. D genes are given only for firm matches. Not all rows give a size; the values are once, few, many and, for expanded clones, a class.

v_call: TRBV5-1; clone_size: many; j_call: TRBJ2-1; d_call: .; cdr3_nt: TGCGCCAGCAGCTTGGAACGGGAAAGCTCCTACAATGAGCAGTTCTTC; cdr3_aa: CASSLERESSYNEQFF
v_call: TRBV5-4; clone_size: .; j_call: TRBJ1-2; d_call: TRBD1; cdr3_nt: TGTGCCAGCAGCCCATGGACAGGGGCCAACTATGGCTACACCTTC; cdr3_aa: CASSPWTGANYGYTF
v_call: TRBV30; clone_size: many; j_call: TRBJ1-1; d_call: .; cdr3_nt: TGTGCCTGGTCGCCCGGGGGAGGAGGGACTGAAGCTTTCTTT; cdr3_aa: CAWSPGGGGTEAFF
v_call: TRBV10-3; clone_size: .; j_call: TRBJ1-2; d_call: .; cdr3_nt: TGTGCCATCAGTGAGGTAAACCGGGACTATGGCTACACCTTC; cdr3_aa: CAISEVNRDYGYTF
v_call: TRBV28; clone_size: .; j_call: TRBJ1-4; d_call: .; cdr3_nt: TGTGCCAGCAGTTCCTCCTCGGAGGAAAGAGGAACTAATGAAAAACTGTTTTTT; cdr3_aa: CASSSSSEERGTNEKLFF
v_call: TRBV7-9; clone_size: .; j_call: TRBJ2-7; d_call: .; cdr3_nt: TGTGCCAGCAGCCACCCCCTGCGGACTGCCTACGAGCAGTACTTC; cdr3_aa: CASSHPLRTAYEQYF
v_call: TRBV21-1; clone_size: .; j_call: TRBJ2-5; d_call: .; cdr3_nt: TGTGCCAGCAGCTCCAGGGCTCGCTGGGAGACCCAGTACTTC; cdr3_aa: CASSSRARWETQYF
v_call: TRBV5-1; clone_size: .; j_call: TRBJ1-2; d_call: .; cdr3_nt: TGCGCCAGCAGCTTGCAGGAGAGGGGGAATGGCTACACCTTC; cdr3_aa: CASSLQERGNGYTF
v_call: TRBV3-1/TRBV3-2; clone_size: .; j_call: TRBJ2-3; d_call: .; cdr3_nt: TGTGCCAGCAGCGCCCGGACTGCCCCTCTGGGCACAGATACGCAGTATTTT; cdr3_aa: CASSARTAPLGTDTQYF
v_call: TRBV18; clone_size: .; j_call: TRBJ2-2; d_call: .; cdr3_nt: TGTGCCAGCTCACCCCCTTCAGAGGACACCGGGGAGCTGTTTTTT; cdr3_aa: CASSPPSEDTGELFF
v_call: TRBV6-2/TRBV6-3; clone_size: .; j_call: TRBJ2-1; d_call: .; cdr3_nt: TGTGCCAGCAGTCACGGGACAGAGCAGTTCTTC; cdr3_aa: CASSHGTEQFF
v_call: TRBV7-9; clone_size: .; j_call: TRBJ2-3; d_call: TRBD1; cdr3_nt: TGTGCCAGCCATGCATATATACAGGGGCCGGGAGATACGCAGTATTTT; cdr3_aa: CASHAYIQGPGDTQYF
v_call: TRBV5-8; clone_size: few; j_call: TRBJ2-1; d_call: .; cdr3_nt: TGTGCCAGCAGCCTCCTAGGTCAGAATGAGCAGTTCTTC; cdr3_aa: CASSLLGQNEQFF
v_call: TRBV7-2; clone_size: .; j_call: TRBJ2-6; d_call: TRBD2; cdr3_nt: TGTGCCAGCAGCTGGACTAGTGTTGCTTCCTCTGGGGCCAACGTCCTGACTTTC; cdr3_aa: CASSWTSVASSGANVLTF
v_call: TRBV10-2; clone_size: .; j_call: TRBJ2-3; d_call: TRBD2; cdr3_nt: TGCGCCAGTAGACTAGCGGGGAGGACAGATACGCAGTATTTT; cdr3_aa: CASRLAGRTDTQYF
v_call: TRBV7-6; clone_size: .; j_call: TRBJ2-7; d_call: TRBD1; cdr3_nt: TGTGCCAGCAGCTTGCTAACGTTAGGGACAGGGGGTATCGAGCAGTACTTC; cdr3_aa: CASSLLTLGTGGIEQYF
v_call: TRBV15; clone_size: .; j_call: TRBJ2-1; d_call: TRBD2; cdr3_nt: TGTGCCACCAGCACCACCGCTAGCGGGGGGATTAACAATGAGCAGTTCTTC; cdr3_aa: CATSTTASGGINNEQFF
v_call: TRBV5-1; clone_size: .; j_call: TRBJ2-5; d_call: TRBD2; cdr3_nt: TGCGCCAGCAGCTTGGGGGGACTAGCGAGGAGGGAGACCCAGTACTTC; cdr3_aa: CASSLGGLARRETQYF
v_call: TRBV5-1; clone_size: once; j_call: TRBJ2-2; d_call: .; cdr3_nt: TGCGCCAGCAGCTTGTTGGCTACCGGGGAGCTGTTTTTT; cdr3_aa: CASSLLATGELFF
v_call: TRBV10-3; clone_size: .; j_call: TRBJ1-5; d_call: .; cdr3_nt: TGTGCCATCAGTGTCCTCGGGGGGACACGATATCAGCCCCAGCATTTT; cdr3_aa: CAISVLGGTRYQPQHF
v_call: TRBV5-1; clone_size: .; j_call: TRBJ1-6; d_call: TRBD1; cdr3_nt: TGCGCCAGCAGAGGTCCCCGGGACAGGGGCAATTCACCCCTCCACTTT; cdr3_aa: CASRGPRDRGNSPLHF
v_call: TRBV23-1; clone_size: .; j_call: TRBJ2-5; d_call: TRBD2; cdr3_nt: TGCGCCAGCAGTCAATTGCAGGGAGGGACTCATCATGAGACCCAGTACTTC; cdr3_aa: CASSQLQGGTHHETQYF
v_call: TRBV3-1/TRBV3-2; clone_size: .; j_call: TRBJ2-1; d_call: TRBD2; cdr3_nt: TGTGCCAGCAGTCCGGGACTAGCGGCGGATGAGCAGTTCTTC; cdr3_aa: CASSPGLAADEQFF
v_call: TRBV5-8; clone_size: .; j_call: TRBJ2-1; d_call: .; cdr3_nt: TGTGCCAGCAGCCGCGGGACCGCGAGGGCCTACAATGAGCAGTTCTTC; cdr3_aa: CASSRGTARAYNEQFF
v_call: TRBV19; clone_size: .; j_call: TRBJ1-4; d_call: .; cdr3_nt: TGTGCCAGTAGTAGACAGAATCTTTCTCCTAATGAAAAACTGTTTTTT; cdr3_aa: CASSRQNLSPNEKLFF
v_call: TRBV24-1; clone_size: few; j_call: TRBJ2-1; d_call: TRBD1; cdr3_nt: TGTGCCACCAGTGATCCCAGGGGGCCCTCGGGTGAGCAGTTCTTC; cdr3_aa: CATSDPRGPSGEQFF
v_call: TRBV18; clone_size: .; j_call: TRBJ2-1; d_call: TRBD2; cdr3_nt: TGTGCCAGCTCACATACCGGGACTACCTACTACAATGAGCAGTTCTTC; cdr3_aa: CASSHTGTTYYNEQFF
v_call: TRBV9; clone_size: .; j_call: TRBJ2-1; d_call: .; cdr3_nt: TGTGCCAGCAGCGAGGGAATGGGGGCGTTCAATGAGCAGTTCTTC; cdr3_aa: CASSEGMGAFNEQFF
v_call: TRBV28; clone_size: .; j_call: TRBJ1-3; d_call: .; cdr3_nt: TGTGCCAGCAGCTCCGGGTGGGGACTTGGAAACACCATATATTTT; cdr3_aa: CASSSGWGLGNTIYF
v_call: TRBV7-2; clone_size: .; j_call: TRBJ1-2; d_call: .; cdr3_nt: TGTGCCAGCAGCTTAGTGACAGGAGCTAACTATGGCTACACCTTC; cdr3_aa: CASSLVTGANYGYTF
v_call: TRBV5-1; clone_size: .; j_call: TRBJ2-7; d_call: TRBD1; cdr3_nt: TGCGCCAGCAGCTCAGAGACAGGGTCTGGCGAGCAGTACTTC; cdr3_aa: CASSSETGSGEQYF
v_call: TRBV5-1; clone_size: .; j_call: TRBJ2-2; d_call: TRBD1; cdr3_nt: TGCGCCAGCAGCCCGACAGGGGGGGATTACACCGGGGAGCTGTTTTTT; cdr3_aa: CASSPTGGDYTGELFF
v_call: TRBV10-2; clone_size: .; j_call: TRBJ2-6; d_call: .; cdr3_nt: TGCGCCAGCAGCCAAGCGGGTAGGGGATGGTCTGGGGCCAACGTCCTGACTTTC; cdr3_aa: CASSQAGRGWSGANVLTF
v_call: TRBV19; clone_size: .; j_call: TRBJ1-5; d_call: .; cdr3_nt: TGTGCCAGTAGTATAGCACCGGTGGATCAGCCCCAGCATTTT; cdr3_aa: CASSIAPVDQPQHF
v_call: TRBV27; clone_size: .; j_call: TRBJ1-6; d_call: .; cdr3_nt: TGTGCCAGCAGTTTAGGGGGCGCGGGTTCACCCCTCCACTTT; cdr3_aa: CASSLGGAGSPLHF
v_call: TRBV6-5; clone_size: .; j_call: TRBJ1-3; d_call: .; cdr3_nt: TGTGCCAGCAGTTACTCCAGATCTGGAAACACCATATATTTT; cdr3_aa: CASSYSRSGNTIYF
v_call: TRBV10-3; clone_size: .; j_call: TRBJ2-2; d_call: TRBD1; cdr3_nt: TGTGCCATCAGGGCCCCGAAGGGGGCGGGCACCGGGGAGCTGTTTTTT; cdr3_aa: CAIRAPKGAGTGELFF
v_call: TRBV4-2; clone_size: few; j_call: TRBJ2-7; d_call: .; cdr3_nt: TGTGCCAGCAGCCAAGAGCCGACAAGCTACGAGCAGTACTTC; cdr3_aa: CASSQEPTSYEQYF
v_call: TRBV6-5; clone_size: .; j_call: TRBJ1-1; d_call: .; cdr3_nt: TGTGCCAGCAGTTCCGAACAGGGCACTGAAGCTTTCTTT; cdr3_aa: CASSSEQGTEAFF
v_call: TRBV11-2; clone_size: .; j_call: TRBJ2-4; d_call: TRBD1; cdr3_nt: TGTGCCAGCAGCTTTGGACAGGCTCAGTACTTC; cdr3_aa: CASSFGQAQYF
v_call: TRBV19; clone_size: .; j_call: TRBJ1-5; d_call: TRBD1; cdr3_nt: TGTGCCAGTAGTATGGCCAGGGGGAGTGGAAGCAATCAGCCCCAGCATTTT; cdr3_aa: CASSMARGSGSNQPQHF
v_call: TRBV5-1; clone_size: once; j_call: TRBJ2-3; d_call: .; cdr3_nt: TGCGCCAGCAGCTTGTGGGAGCTAGGGAAGACAGATACGCAGTATTTT; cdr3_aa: CASSLWELGKTDTQYF
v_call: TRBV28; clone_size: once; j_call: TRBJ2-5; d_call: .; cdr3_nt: TGTGCCAGCAGTTTAGTTACGGGGGTCGAGGAGACCCAGTACTTC; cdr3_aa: CASSLVTGVEETQYF
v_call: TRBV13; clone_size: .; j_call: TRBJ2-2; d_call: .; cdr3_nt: TGTGCCAGCAGCCCTAGAGGTGTGGAAACCGGGGAGCTGTTTTTT; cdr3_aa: CASSPRGVETGELFF
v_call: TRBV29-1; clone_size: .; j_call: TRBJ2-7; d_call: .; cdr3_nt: TGCAGCGTAGAGCACGAGCAGTACTTC; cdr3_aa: CSVEHEQYF